The clone carrying this TCR beta chain was counted a single time. The antigen remains unidentified. CDR1 and CDR2 from the germline V gene are KGHSH and LQKENI. V was clipped by 4 bases and J by 0 bases, with 15 bases between them. The CDR3 contains 16 residues. The data were obtained in a study of T cell repertoires in ileal Crohn's disease. Notes on the study in general: Compared with non-smokers, active smokers at surgery showed more clonal expansions.

Repertoires were generated with immunoSEQ multiplex PCR, while TCRdb's copy carries only in-frame clones and drops some. The profile covers almost 6,000 clones, with approximately 95% appearing a single time and over 0.25% taken by the ten largest. The clonotype originates from an adult with Crohn's disease. The V and J genes are TRBV18 and TRBJ1-2; D gene ambiguous. The sequencing input was ileal tissue. The CDR3 coding sequence is TGTGCCAGCTCACGTTCCGAGGGCTACCCTAACTATGGCTACACCTTC. Its protein is CASSRSEGYPNYGYTF.